What follows are 22 T cell receptor beta chains derived from one specimen sequenced in a study of tumor and adjacent non-tumor tissue in lung cancer. The template was RNA from unsorted bulk tissue. Three rounds of nested PCR, following a modified ARM-PCR protocol, produced the TCRbeta library. Via MiXCR, TCRdb re-called the multiplex PCR reads, giving one row per CDR3 protein. The sample carries approximately 150,000 distinct CDR3 sequences, around two thirds recorded once. The sequencing sample was made of lung tumor tissue. The receptors come from a man between 60 and 75 years old with small cell lung cancer.

The CDR3 spells CSIGDSSGNTIYF. The CDR3 DNA follows: TGCAGCATTGGGGACAGCTCTGGAAACACCATATATTTT. This chain connects TRBV29-1 to TRBJ1-3; 7 bases line up with TRBD1. CDR1 SQVTM and CDR2 ANQGSEA come from the germline V gene. The ends lost 8 bases at V and 0 bases at J; junction bases unmatched: 4. CDR3 length: 13 residues. The full variable domain, in which reference TRBV29-1 and TRBJ1-3 provide the parts outside the CDR3, is SAVISQKPSRDICQRGTSLTIQCQVDSQVTMMFWYRQQPGQSLTLIATANQGSEATYESGFVIDKFPISRPNLTFSTLTVSNMSPEDSSIYLCSIGDSSGNTIYFGEGSWLTVV.

A word on this clonotype: Possible read error: a much larger clone is one base away. The chain combines TRBV4-2 with TRBJ2-3, with D possibly being TRBD1 (6 bases). The germline V gene has CDR1 LGHNA and CDR2 YNFKEQ. The CDR3 contains 17 residues. The CDR3 loop reads CVSSQVQQGGWTDTQYF. CDR3 nucleotide sequence: TGTGTCAGCAGCCAAGTTCAACAGGGTGGGTGGACAGATACGCAGTATTTT.

Turning to this clonotype: At one boundary the junction diverges from the germline segment, which might be a read error. The chain carries TRBV11-3 and TRBJ2-2; no reliable D call. The CDR3 length is 15 residues. From germline, CDR1 is SGHNT and CDR2 YENEEA. The CDR3 DNA reads TGTGCCAGCAGATTAGAGGACCACCTCACCGGGGAGCTGTTTTTT. It yields the protein CASRLEDHLTGELFF.

This clonotype was detected a few times. The chain carries TRBV6-6 and TRBJ1-4; 8 bases are shared with TRBD1. CDR1 is MNHNY and CDR2 is SVGAGI in the germline V gene (reference sequence). V shed 4 bases, J shed 0 bases, and the junction held 7 bases outside the gene matches. This CDR3 has 17 residues. The CDR3 coding sequence is TGTGCCAGCAGTTCGCATGGACAGGGCTCAACTAATGAAAAACTGTTTTTT. Translated: CASSSHGQGSTNEKLFF.

Worth noting for this clonotype: Since a much larger clone is just one base distant, this may be a read error. V gene TRBV6-1 combines with J gene TRBJ2-1; D call uncertain. Germline CDR1 reads MNHNS; CDR2 reads SASEGT. The CDR3 has 13 residues. CDR3 DNA sequence: TGTACCAGCCTCCAACCGACATACAATGAGCAGTTCTTC. As protein: CTSLQPTYNEQFF.

The chain recombines TRBV11-2 with TRBJ2-7; D ambiguous. The CDR3 extends over 13 amino acids. Germline V lookup: CDR1 SGHAT, CDR2 FQNNGV. Written as DNA, the CDR3 is TGTGCCAGCAGCTCTACTGTATCCTACGAGCGGTACGTC. This translates into CASSSTVSYERYV.

In the case of this clonotype: The junction departs from the called germline gene at one end, perhaps through a read error. The chain links TRBV11-3 to TRBJ2-5; D possibly corresponds to TRBD2 (5 bases). Germline values: CDR1 SGHNT, CDR2 YENEEA. The CDR3 loop spans 15 amino acids. The CDR3 loop is CASSADGWSQETQYF. CDR3 DNA: TGCGCTAGCAGCGCTGACGGGTGGTCCCAAGAGACCCAGTACTTC. Drawing the rest from reference TRBV11-3 and TRBJ2-5, the complete variable domain is EAGVVQSPRYKIIEKKQPVAFWCNPISGHNTLYWYLQNLGQGPELLIRYENEEAVDDSQLPKDRFSAERLKGVDSTLKIQPAELGDSAVYLCASSADGWSQETQYFGPGTRLLVL.

The V call is TRBV20-1, the J call TRBJ1-6; D not resolved. This CDR3 contains 14 residues. V lost 1 base and J lost 9, with 13 bases in between. CDR1 and CDR2 from the germline V gene are DFQATT and SNEGSKA (reference sequence). As DNA, the CDR3 is TGCAGTGCTAGAGTCGGGGAGATGGGTTCACCCCTCCACTTT. It specifies CSARVGEMGSPLHF.

The table lists this clonotype with a count of one. The chain combines TRBV5-5 with TRBJ2-7; perhaps TRBD1 as D (6 bases). Germline values: CDR1 SGHKS, CDR2 YYEKEE (reference sequence). CDR3 length: 13 residues. Here the CDR3 reads CAGSLRDTYEQYV. The CDR3 DNA reads TGTGCCGGCAGCTTAAGGGACACCTACGAGCAGTACGTC.

As for this clonotype: It is likely a read error, because the conserved phenylalanine at the end of the CDR3 is missing. The chain recombines TRBV5-5 with TRBJ2-2; D is undetermined. This CDR3 is built from 12 residues. The V end lost 4 bases, the J end lost 7 bases, and 8 bases lay between the germline ends. Germline CDR1 SGHKS, CDR2 YYEKEE (reference sequence). The CDR3 region is CASSATDGELFY. The CDR3 DNA reads TGTGCCAGCAGCGCTACAGACGGGGAGCTGTTTTAT.

The V and J genes are TRBV5-5 and TRBJ1-4; 7 bases line up with TRBD1. The V gene's germline CDR1 is SGHKS and CDR2 YYEKEE (reference sequence). Unmatched junction bases numbered 3, after V lost 3 bases and J lost 4 bases. This CDR3 has 14 amino acids. The chain's CDR3 is CASSSGQLNEKLFF. CDR3 DNA sequence: TGTGCCAGCAGCTCGGGACAGCTTAATGAAAAACTGTTTTTT.

With regard to this clonotype: The final CDR3 position lacks the conserved phenylalanine or tryptophan, pointing to a likely read error. The chain is built from TRBV29-1 and TRBJ2-1; 7 bases agree with TRBD2. Trimming cost V 0 bases and J 13 bases; bases outside gene matches: 6. The germline V gene encodes CDR1 SQVTM and CDR2 ANQGSEA. This CDR3 comprises 12 residues. The CDR3 reads CSVEDAGDDQFS. DNA for the CDR3: TGCAGCGTTGAAGATGCGGGAGACGATCAGTTCTCC.

As to this clonotype: One end of the junction fails to match germline, which may point to a read error. Here the CDR3 reads CASSYSKAGGLHEQFF. The DNA for the CDR3 is TGTGCCAGTAGTTACTCGAAGGCGGGAGGGCTCCATGAGCAGTTCTTC. The chain joins TRBV6-5 to TRBJ2-1; TRBD2 agrees at 9 bases. The CDR3 has 16 amino acids. Germline CDR1 is MNHEY and CDR2 is SVGAGI.

The chain recombines TRBV20-1 with TRBJ2-7, with D unclear. Trimming shortened V by 6 bases and J by 5 bases, and 11 bases separated the two germline ends. CDR1 and CDR2 (germline): DFQATT, SNEGSKA (reference sequence). The CDR3 has 11 residues. The CDR3, as DNA: TGCAGTGCGAACAGTGTTGACGAGCAGTACGTC. The encoded protein is CSANSVDEQYV.

About this clonotype itself: Mismatch with germline at one junction end may stem from a read error. The chain has TRBV11-2 and TRBJ1-2; D possibly corresponds to TRBD1 (6 bases). The CDR3 totals 13 residues. Germline loops: CDR1 SGHAT, CDR2 FQNNGV. The CDR3 here is CTSRPDSFYGYTF. In DNA, the CDR3 is TGTACCAGCAGACCGGACAGCTTCTATGGCTACACCTTC.

Concerning this clonotype itself: A read error may produce the germline difference seen at one junction end. As DNA, the CDR3 is TGTGCCAGCAGTTACGACGGGAGTTTCACTCTCGAGCAATACTTC. Translating it yields CASSYDGSFTLEQYF. This chain joins TRBV6-2 or TRBV6-3 and TRBJ2-7, with D possibly TRBD2 on 6 matching bases. The CDR3 covers 15 residues. Germline lookup yields CDR1 MNHEY and CDR2 SVGEGT.

As for this clonotype: A much larger clonotype is one base distant, so this may be a read error. The chain joins TRBV6-5 to TRBJ1-1; 10 positions match TRBD1. The CDR3 spans 14 residues. Germline CDR1 and CDR2: MNHEY and SVGAGI. The CDR3 DNA reads TGTACCAGCAGTTACGGGACAGGGGTCACTGAAGCTTTCTTT. It yields the protein CTSSYGTGVTEAFF.

This clonotype was observed a single time. Germline and junction disagree at one end, which may indicate a read error. The chain combines TRBV6-5 with TRBJ1-2; the match to TRBD1 covers 7 bases. From germline, CDR1 is MNHEY and CDR2 SVGAGI. The CDR3 runs 12 residues. CDR3 nucleotides: TGTGACAGCAGCACAGGGGACTATGGCCACACCTTC. It specifies CDSSTGDYGHTF.

This clonotype was picked up many times. DNA of the CDR3: TGCAGTGCTTGGGACTTCGGTGAAAAACTGTTTTTT. Translation gives CSAWDFGEKLFF. The rearrangement links TRBV20-1 to TRBJ1-4, with D possibly matching TRBD1 (5 bases). Trimming took off 5 bases at V and 7 bases at J, with 11 bases between the two ends. CDR1 is DFQATT, CDR2 SNEGSKA, per germline (reference sequence). The CDR3 loop spans 12 amino acids.

There are many counts of this clonotype. The chain couples TRBV11-3 to TRBJ2-1; tentatively, D is TRBD2 (6 bases). The V and J ends lost 4 bases and 8 bases respectively, with 15 bases between them. This CDR3 contains 14 residues. Germline V gene data show CDR1 as SGHNT and CDR2 as YENEEA. The CDR3 loop reads CASSSYRGSDEQFF. The CDR3 nucleotides read TGTGCCAGCAGCTCATACCGGGGGAGCGATGAGCAGTTCTTC.

About this clonotype: The junction differs from germline at one of its ends, possibly a read error. J is TRBJ2-1 and V is TRBV11-2, with D hard to call. Germline assignment: CDR1 SGHAT and CDR2 FQNNGV. CDR3 size: 14 residues. The CDR3 nucleotides read TGTGCCAGCAGCACTGGCCCAAACTACAATGTGCAGTTCTTC. It yields the protein CASSTGPNYNVQFF.

This clonotype came up once. The V gene is TRBV11-2, the J gene TRBJ1-1; D remains unclear. CDR1 SGHAT and CDR2 FQNNGV come from the germline V gene. V gave up 2 bases and J gave up 6 bases, with 7 bases separating them. The CDR3 runs to 12 residues. The CDR3, as DNA: TGTGCCAGCAGCTTATATGGTGCTGAAGCTTTCTTT. It yields the protein CASSLYGAEAFF.